The 22 T cell receptor beta chains listed next were all sequenced from one sample in a study of neurological immune-mediated disorders. TCRdb re-called the 5' RACE reads with MiXCR, one entry per CDR3 protein. The data hold around 25,000 distinct CDR3 sequences, with 20% to 25% observed a single time. The specimen sequenced was PBMCs. All receptors derive from a woman aged 60-75 years in good health.

This clonotype was counted at least ten times. CDR3 sequence: CAPSRGDFGLAVPQETQYF. DNA of the CDR3: TGTGCCCCATCGAGGGGCGATTTCGGACTAGCGGTCCCCCAAGAGACCCAGTACTTC. The genes are TRBV21-1 and TRBJ2-5; the D call TRBD2 from the table was never checked on the DNA. TRBV21-1 is marked as a pseudogene. This CDR3 contains 19 residues.

This clonotype was observed a handful of times. The chain employs TRBV27 and TRBJ2-7; D is possibly TRBD1 (5 bases). Germline V gene lookup returns CDR1 MNHEY and CDR2 SMNVEV (reference sequence). The CDR3 is 14 amino acids. V lost 6 bases to trimming and J lost 1 base, with 13 bases between them. The CDR3 DNA reads as TGTGCCAGCAGAAGACAGTTACTTTCCTACGAGCAGTACTTC. Encoded protein: CASRRQLLSYEQYF.

This clonotype occurred many times. The CDR3 sequence is CASRYTGELFF. As DNA, the CDR3 is TGTGCCAGCCGATACACCGGGGAGCTGTTTTTT. The rearrangement uses TRBV6-5 and TRBJ2-2; no reliable D call. CDR1 MNHEY and CDR2 SVGAGI come from the germline V gene. Trimming took off 8 bases at V and 3 bases at J, with 4 bases between the two ends. CDR3 size: 11 residues.

The rearrangement joins TRBV5-1 to TRBJ2-1; no reliable D call. The CDR3 sequence is 11 residues long. Germline values: CDR1 SGHRS, CDR2 YFSETQ. V gave up 5 bases and J gave up 5 bases, with 5 bases separating them. Here the CDR3 reads CASRVNNEQFF. In DNA, the CDR3 is TGCGCCAGCAGAGTGAACAATGAGCAGTTCTTC.

The genes are TRBV10-3 and TRBJ2-3; D uncertain. The CDR3 totals 15 residues. V shed 2 bases and J shed 3 bases, with 12 bases lying between them. Germline values: CDR1 ENHRY, CDR2 SYGVKD. CDR3 in amino acids: CAISEPTAATDTQYF. Here the CDR3 DNA reads TGTGCCATCAGTGAGCCGACTGCTGCTACAGATACGCAGTATTTT.

This clonotype was detected many times. The chain joins TRBV7-2 to TRBJ2-5, with D tentatively TRBD1 (5 bases). Germline CDR1 is SGHTA and CDR2 is FQGNSA. V was shortened by 3 bases and J by 2 bases, with 13 bases between the two germline ends. The CDR3 contains 15 residues. CDR3 DNA sequence: TGTGCCAGCAGCTTGAGTTTAGACAGACAAGAGACCCAGTACTTC. Protein: CASSLSLDRQETQYF.

The V gene is TRBV5-1, the J gene TRBJ2-2; D is possibly TRBD1 (6 bases). V dropped 0 bases and J dropped 6 bases, with 15 bases sitting between them. The CDR3 covers 16 residues. Germline loops: CDR1 SGHRS, CDR2 YFSETQ. The CDR3 reads CASSLDGQHLAGELFF. CDR3 in DNA: TGCGCCAGCAGCTTGGACGGACAGCACCTGGCCGGGGAGCTGTTTTTT.

In this sample, this clonotype turned up many times. The chain links TRBV14 to TRBJ2-7; D might be TRBD1 or TRBD2, each matching 5 bases. Per the germline V gene, CDR1 is SGHDN and CDR2 is FVKESK. V was pared by 2 bases and J by 7 bases, with 12 bases between. The CDR3 has 13 residues. In nucleotides, the CDR3 is TGTGCCAGCAGCCAACTCCTTGAGGGGGAGCAGTACTTC. Translation: CASSQLLEGEQYF.

At least ten counts were recorded for this clonotype. V and J are TRBV2 and TRBJ1-5; D is possibly TRBD1 (5 bases). CDR3 length: 15 residues. Germline V gene data show CDR1 as SNHLY and CDR2 as FYNNEI. Between the trimmed V and J ends, which lost 4 bases and 6 bases, there was a span of 16 bases. Written as DNA, the CDR3 is TGTGCCAGCAGTGTGGGGGGGGGGATCGGTCAGCCCCAGCATTTT. Translated: CASSVGGGIGQPQHF.

In this sample, this clonotype turned up many times. The chain employs TRBV5-5 and TRBJ2-7, with 11 positions matching TRBD1. This CDR3 comprises 16 residues. V gave up 2 bases and J gave up 5 bases; unmatched junction bases: 9. Germline CDR1 reads SGHKS; CDR2 reads YYEKEE (reference sequence). Written as DNA, the CDR3 is TGTGCCAGCAGCTTTCCCCCGGGACAGGGGGGCCACGAGCAGTACTTC. Protein product: CASSFPPGQGGHEQYF.

This clonotype was detected ten times or more. This rearrangement joins TRBV14 to TRBJ2-5; D uncertain. Germline CDR1 SGHDN, CDR2 FVKESK. V shed 4 bases and J shed 4 bases, with 10 bases lying between them. The CDR3 runs to 13 residues. This CDR3 reads CASSRGFLETQYF. In DNA form, the CDR3 reads TGTGCCAGCAGCCGGGGATTTCTAGAGACCCAGTACTTC.

The V gene is TRBV19, the J gene TRBJ2-2; 8 bases fit TRBD1. CDR1 and CDR2 (germline): LNHDA, SQIVND (reference sequence). V lost 2 bases to trimming and J lost 4 bases; unmatched junction nucleotides: 6. The length of the CDR3 is 16 residues. In DNA form, the CDR3 reads TGTGCCAGTAGTATAATATTGGGGACAGGCACCGGGGAGCTGTTTTTT. This codes for CASSIILGTGTGELFF.

This clonotype was picked up many times. DNA for the CDR3: TGTGCCAGCAGTAGAGAAGTGCGGTACTCTGGAAACACCATATATTTT. Its translation: CASSREVRYSGNTIYF. This chain connects TRBV6-2 or TRBV6-3 to TRBJ1-3; D not certain. The CDR3 consists of 16 residues. The V gene's germline CDR1 is MNHEY and CDR2 SVGEGT. Trimming stripped 5 bases from V and 0 bases from J, with 14 bases between.

This clonotype appeared many times. The gene calls are TRBV5-1 and TRBJ2-3; no clear D. Trimming left V 7 bases short and J 2 bases short, with 14 bases between. The CDR3 covers 14 residues. Germline CDR1 SGHRS, CDR2 YFSETQ. The CDR3 region has the DNA TGCGCCAGCTCGCTTCTAGGTTTCACAGATACGCAGTATTTT. Encoded protein: CASSLLGFTDTQYF. The whole variable domain, remainder taken from reference TRBV5-1 and TRBJ2-3, is KAGVTQTPRYLIKTRGQQVTLSCSPISGHRSVSWYQQTPGQGLQFLFEYFSETQRNKGNFPGRFSGRQFSNSRSEMNVSTLELGDSALYLCASSLLGFTDTQYFGPGTRLTVL.

This clonotype came up many times. V usage is TRBV4-1 and J usage is TRBJ1-4; TRBD1 is a possible D gene (5 bases). The V gene lost 1 base and the J gene lost 7 bases, with 13 bases spanning the gap. The CDR3 is 15 residues long. The germline V gene has CDR1 MGHRA and CDR2 YSYEKL. The CDR3 protein is CASSQVGGRGEKLFF. Written as DNA, the CDR3 is TGCGCCAGCAGCCAAGTAGGTGGGAGGGGTGAAAAACTGTTTTTT.

This clonotype came up many times. The chain is built from TRBV5-1 and TRBJ2-1; tentative D call: TRBD1 (6 bases). Trimming took 1 base from V and 0 from J, leaving 11 bases between them. This CDR3 has 16 residues. CDR1 is SGHRS, CDR2 YFSETQ, per germline. CDR3: CASSLQGRSSYNEQFF. The CDR3 DNA is TGCGCCAGCAGCTTGCAGGGGCGTAGCTCCTACAATGAGCAGTTCTTC. Using reference TRBV5-1 and TRBJ2-1 for the parts outside the CDR3, the full variable domain is KAGVTQTPRYLIKTRGQQVTLSCSPISGHRSVSWYQQTPGQGLQFLFEYFSETQRNKGNFPGRFSGRQFSNSRSEMNVSTLELGDSALYLCASSLQGRSSYNEQFFGPGTRLTVL.

This clonotype was seen ten or more times. The chain employs TRBV20-1 and TRBJ1-5, with D unresolved. CDR3 size: 14 residues. Trimming cost V 3 bases and J 2 bases, with 11 bases left between them. From germline, CDR1 is DFQATT and CDR2 SNEGSKA (reference sequence). The CDR3 DNA sequence: TGCAGTGCTAGGGCCCCGGGCGGCAATCAGCCCCAGCATTTT. It encodes CSARAPGGNQPQHF.

This clonotype was recorded at least ten times. The rearrangement joins TRBV15 to TRBJ2-5; TRBD2 agrees at 7 bases. The V and J ends lost 1 base and 3 bases, in that order; junction bases with no gene match: 8. The length of the CDR3 is 16 residues. Looked up from germline, CDR1 is LNHNV and CDR2 is YYDKDF (reference sequence). The CDR3 sequence is CATSRGGRESKETQYF. The CDR3 coding sequence is TGTGCCACCAGCAGAGGTGGGAGGGAAAGCAAAGAGACCCAGTACTTC.

The gene calls are TRBV14 and TRBJ2-1; D unresolved. The CDR3 has 13 residues. V was shortened by 0 bases and J by 6 bases, with 6 bases between the two germline ends. Germline V gene sequence: CDR1 SGHDN, CDR2 FVKESK. In nucleotides, the CDR3 is TGTGCCAGCAGCCAAGACTTGATCAATGAGCAGTTCTTC. It yields the protein CASSQDLINEQFF. The whole variable domain, remainder taken from reference TRBV14 and TRBJ2-1, is EAGVTQFPSHSVIEKGQTVTLRCDPISGHDNLYWYRRVMGKEIKFLLHFVKESKQDESGMPNNRFLAERTGGTYSTLKVQPAELEDSGVYFCASSQDLINEQFFGPGTRLTVL.

The table lists this clonotype with many counts. The V gene is TRBV12-5, the J gene TRBJ1-2, with 11 bases that match TRBD1. Trimming took 7 bases from V and 1 from J; bases not matched to a gene: 5. The CDR3 length is 15 residues. Per the germline V gene, CDR1 is LGHNT and CDR2 is FRNRAP. CDR3 region: CASASGQGGNYGYTF. Here the CDR3 DNA reads TGTGCTAGTGCCTCGGGACAGGGGGGTAACTATGGCTACACCTTC.

This clonotype showed up many times. This sequence joins TRBV12-3 or TRBV12-4 and TRBJ2-1, with 8 bases matching TRBD1. This CDR3 has 13 amino acids. The J segment lost 6 bases and the V segment lost 5 bases, leaving 3 bases of the junction unmatched. CDR3 DNA: TGTGCCAGCAGTAAGACAGGGGCCAATGAGCAGTTCTTC. As protein: CASSKTGANEQFF.

Many counts were recorded for this clonotype. The rearrangement uses TRBV15 and TRBJ2-5; TRBD1 might be the D (5 bases). CDR3 length: 15 amino acids. Germline V gene sequence: CDR1 LNHNV, CDR2 YYDKDF (reference sequence). V was pared by 0 bases and J by 2 bases, with 10 bases between. The CDR3 is CATSRDFTGQETQYF. CDR3 coding DNA: TGTGCCACCAGCAGAGATTTTACAGGACAAGAGACCCAGTACTTC.